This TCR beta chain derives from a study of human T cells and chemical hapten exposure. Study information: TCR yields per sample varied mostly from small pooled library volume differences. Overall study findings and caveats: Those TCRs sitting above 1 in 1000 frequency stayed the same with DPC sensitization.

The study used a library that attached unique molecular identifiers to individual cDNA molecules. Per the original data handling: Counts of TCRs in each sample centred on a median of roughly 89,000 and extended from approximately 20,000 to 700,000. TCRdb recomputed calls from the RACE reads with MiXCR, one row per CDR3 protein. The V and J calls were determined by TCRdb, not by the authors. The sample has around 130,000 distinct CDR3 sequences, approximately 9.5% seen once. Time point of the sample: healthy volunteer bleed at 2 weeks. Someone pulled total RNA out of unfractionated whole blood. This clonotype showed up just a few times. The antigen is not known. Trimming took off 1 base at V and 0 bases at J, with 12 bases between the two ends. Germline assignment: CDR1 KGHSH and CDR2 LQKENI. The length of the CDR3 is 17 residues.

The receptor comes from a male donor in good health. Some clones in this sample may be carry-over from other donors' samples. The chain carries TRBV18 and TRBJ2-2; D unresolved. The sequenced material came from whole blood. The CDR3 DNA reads TGTGCCAGCTCACCACAGACCGTACTTTCGAACACCGGGGAGCTGTTTTTT. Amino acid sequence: CASSPQTVLSNTGELFF.